This is a list of T cell receptor beta chains from one sample in a study of cytomegalovirus exposure and HLA in healthy donors. Profiling relied on immunoSEQ multiplex PCR, and the TCRdb table lists in-frame clones only, not all of them. Here the sample spans a few hundred thousand clones, 72% being singletons. The sequenced sample was PBMCs. These TCRs come from a female donor in good health and CMV-seronegative. CDR3s include the opening cysteine and the closing phenylalanine or tryptophan. D genes are given only for firm matches. Expanded clones are given a class, and other clones once, few, many or no size at all.

d_call j_call clone_size v_call cdr3_nt cdr3_aa
TRBD1 TRBJ2-7 NA TRBV5-4 TGTGCCACCACTTCCGGGACAGGGACCGAGCAGTACTTC CATTSGTGTEQYF
NA TRBJ2-3 NA TRBV30 TGTGCCTGGAGTGTACTGGGTCAGGCTGGCGCGCAGTATTTT CAWSVLGQAGAQYF
TRBD1 TRBJ1-2 NA TRBV28 TGTGCCAGCAATTTAATGAGGGGACAGGGGTCTAACTATGGCTACACCTTC CASNLMRGQGSNYGYTF
NA TRBJ2-1 NA TRBV12-5 TGTGCTAGTGGTTTGGGCTACAGCTCCTACAATGAGCAGTTCTTC CASGLGYSSYNEQFF
TRBD2 TRBJ2-5 NA TRBV7-9 TGTGCCAGCAGCTTACGCACGACTAGCGGGAGAGAGACCCAGTACTTC CASSLRTTSGRETQYF
NA TRBJ2-4 NA TRBV30 TGTGCCTGGACGGAGGCGGGATTAGCCAAAAACATTCAGTACTTC CAWTEAGLAKNIQYF
TRBD1 TRBJ2-1 NA TRBV7-8 TGTGCCAGCAGCTTAGGGGACAGGGGCTTCCTATACAATGAGCAGTTCTTC CASSLGDRGFLYNEQFF
TRBD1 TRBJ1-2 NA TRBV7-2 TGTGCCAGCAGCTTAGCCCTCATGACAGGGAACTACTATGGCTACACCTTC CASSLALMTGNYYGYTF
TRBD2 TRBJ2-7 NA TRBV4-1 TGCGCCAGCAGCACGCCCGGGACTAGCGGGAGCTACGAGCAGTACTTC CASSTPGTSGSYEQYF
NA TRBJ1-2 NA TRBV2 TGTGCCAGCACTGCAGGGGTAGGGAGCTATGGCTACACCTTC CASTAGVGSYGYTF
NA TRBJ2-7 NA TRBV7-3 TGTGCCAGCAGCAACACGGACAGCTACGAGCAGTACTTC CASSNTDSYEQYF
TRBD2 TRBJ2-5 NA TRBV5-1 TGCGCCAGCAGCTTGGGGCTTCTGGCGGGAGTGGAAGAGACCCAGTACTTC CASSLGLLAGVEETQYF
TRBD1 TRBJ1-1 NA TRBV6-1 TGTGCCAGCAGGAGGACAGGGCCGAACACTGAAGCTTTCTTT CASRRTGPNTEAFF
NA TRBJ1-1 NA TRBV4-1 TGCGCCAGCAGCCAAGAGCAGGGGAGCCCTGAAGCCTTCTTT CASSQEQGSPEAFF
NA TRBJ2-7 NA TRBV21-1 TGTGCCAGCAGCAAAGGTGACGGAGACTTTAACTACGAGCAGTACTTC CASSKGDGDFNYEQYF
NA TRBJ2-1 NA TRBV7-6 TGTGCCAGCAGCTTAGGCGGGGGACAGGCCACCAATGAGCAGTTCTTC CASSLGGGQATNEQFF
NA TRBJ1-2 NA TRBV6-5 TGTGCCAGCAGTTACGGGACAAGCGGCTACACCTTC CASSYGTSGYTF
TRBD1 TRBJ1-4 few TRBV28 TGTGCCGTCTCCCAGGGGGTAGTTACTAATGAAAAACTGTTTTTT CAVSQGVVTNEKLFF
TRBD1 TRBJ1-1 NA TRBV6-4 TGTGCCAGCAGCCGGGACAGGACCAAGAACACTGAAGCTTTCTTT CASSRDRTKNTEAFF
NA TRBJ2-4 NA TRBV20-1 TGCAGTGCTAGAAGGGGTCTTGCTCAGTACTTC CSARRGLAQYF
TRBD2 TRBJ2-3 NA TRBV10-1 TGCGCCAGCAGCGACGCGGGACTAGCGGGAGTTGGCACAGATACGCAGTATTTT CASSDAGLAGVGTDTQYF
TRBD2 TRBJ2-7 NA TRBV2 TGTGCCAGCAACGATAGCGGGAAGGACTACGAGCAGTACTTC CASNDSGKDYEQYF
NA TRBJ1-5 NA TRBV27 TGTGCCAGCAGTTTATCGAGGAGCGTCCCCCAGCATTTT CASSLSRSVPQHF
TRBD2 TRBJ2-1 few TRBV19 TGTGCCAGTACCCTCGGACTAGCGGGGGGCGATGAGCAGTTCTTC CASTLGLAGGDEQFF
TRBD2 TRBJ2-2 NA TRBV7-2 TGTGCCAGCAGCGTTAGCGGGAGATTGGCCGGGGAGCTGTTTTTT CASSVSGRLAGELFF
TRBD1 TRBJ2-2 NA TRBV5-1 TGCGCCAGCAGTCGGACAGGGACCACCGGGGAGCTGTTTTTT CASSRTGTTGELFF
TRBD2 TRBJ2-1 NA TRBV13 TGTGCCAGCAGCCTGACTAGCGGGGGAAGCTCCTACAATGAGCAGTTCTTC CASSLTSGGSSYNEQFF
NA TRBJ2-7 few TRBV25-1 TGTGCCAGCAGTGTCGGCTACGAGCAGTACTTC CASSVGYEQYF
NA TRBJ2-1 NA TRBV7-7 TGTGCTAGCAGCTTAGGGGGAGAGAATGAGCAGTTCTTC CASSLGGENEQFF
TRBD1 TRBJ2-1 NA TRBV28 TGTGCCAGCAGTTTGGGACAGGGGTCGAATGAGCAGTTCTTC CASSLGQGSNEQFF
TRBD2 TRBJ2-5 few TRBV4-2 TGTGCCAGCAGCGGGGGAGCGGGAGGGCGGGGGGTCAGAGAGACCCAGTACTTC CASSGGAGGRGVRETQYF
TRBD2 TRBJ2-1 NA TRBV7-8 TGTGCCAGCAGCATTCCCCCCGGGACTAGCGGGGAGCAGTTCTTC CASSIPPGTSGEQFF
TRBD1 TRBJ1-3 NA TRBV14 TGTGCCAGCAGTCTTAGGGACAGGCCCTACTCTGGAAACACCATATATTTT CASSLRDRPYSGNTIYF
TRBD1 TRBJ2-7 NA TRBV13 TGTGCCAGCAGCGAAGGGACAGGACGGGGCGAGCAGTACTTC CASSEGTGRGEQYF
NA TRBJ2-7 NA TRBV10-3 TGTGCCACCACCTTATCGGACGAGCAGTACTTC CATTLSDEQYF
NA TRBJ1-1 NA TRBV5-1 TGCGCCAGCAGCTCCAGAGGGGGGAACACTGAAGCTTTCTTT CASSSRGGNTEAFF
TRBD2 TRBJ2-3 NA TRBV28 TGTGCCACTAGCGGGAGGAGAGATACGCAGTATTTT CATSGRRDTQYF
TRBD1 TRBJ1-2 NA TRBV5-4 TGTGCCAGCAGCGCGCCGGGACAGGGGGACTACACCTTC CASSAPGQGDYTF
TRBD2 TRBJ2-1 NA TRBV11-2 TGTGCCAGCAGCTTAGGCGGGAGAAAGTACAATGAGCAGTTCTTC CASSLGGRKYNEQFF
TRBD1 TRBJ1-5 few TRBV10-1 TGCGCCAGCAGTGACCCCCGGGTCGGGACAGGGGTGATTCATCGGCCCCAGCATTTT CASSDPRVGTGVIHRPQHF
TRBD2 TRBJ2-1 NA TRBV10-2 TGCGCCAGCATAGCGGGAGGACGGAATGAGCAGTTCTTC CASIAGGRNEQFF
NA TRBJ2-3 few TRBV6-5 TGTGCCAGCAGTTATTACAGTCCCACAGATACGCAGTATTTT CASSYYSPTDTQYF
NA TRBJ2-2 few TRBV2 TGTGCCAGTAATCCGGGGTCCGGGGAGCTGTTTTTT CASNPGSGELFF
NA TRBJ2-1 NA TRBV7-8 TGTGCCAGCAGCCGACTAGAACCCTACAATGAGCAGTTCTTC CASSRLEPYNEQFF
TRBD2 TRBJ2-1 NA TRBV30 TGTGCCTTTAGCGGGAGTCTCTACAATGAGCAGTTCTTC CAFSGSLYNEQFF
NA TRBJ2-3 NA TRBV11-3 TGTGCCGGCAGCCATACTCCAGGGGAGAGCACAGATACGCAGTATTTT CAGSHTPGESTDTQYF